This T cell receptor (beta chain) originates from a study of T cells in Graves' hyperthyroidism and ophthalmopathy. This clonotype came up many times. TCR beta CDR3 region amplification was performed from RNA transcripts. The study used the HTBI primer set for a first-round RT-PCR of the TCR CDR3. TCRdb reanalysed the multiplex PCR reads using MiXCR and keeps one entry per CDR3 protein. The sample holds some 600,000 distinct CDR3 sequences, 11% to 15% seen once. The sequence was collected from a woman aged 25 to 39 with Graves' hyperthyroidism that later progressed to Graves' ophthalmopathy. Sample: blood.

CDR3 bases: TGTGCCAGCAGCTTAAGAGTCGGCGAAAAACTGTTTTTT. Amino acid sequence: CASSLRVGEKLFF. The chain combines TRBV7-9 with TRBJ1-4; D not resolved. V was pared by 2 bases and J by 8 bases, with 9 bases between. Germline V gene sequence: CDR1 SEHNR, CDR2 FQNEAQ (reference sequence). The CDR3 length is 13 residues.